The present entry profiles one T cell receptor beta chain with its context. This clonotype was detected ten times or more. This clone's antigen is unknown. Per-base quality was not reported, and no clone a single base away is much larger than it. A multiplex PCR system amplified the TCR beta CDR3 region, with a first 10-cycle round using 32 V-gene forward and 13 J-gene reverse primers. The first PCR round used a QIAGEN Multiplex PCR Kit, and the primer sequences were filed in Chinese patent CN105087789A. Illumina universal primers were added in a second PCR round performed with the Phusion High-Fidelity PCR Kit. The TCR libraries underwent paired-end sequencing with a read length of 151 bp on the Illumina HiSeq X Ten platform. Concerning the study's data processing: Cutadapt removed reads without multiplex PCR primers, PEAR merged read pairs, and MiXCR with default settings called CDR3 regions. Repertoire diversity was assessed by Shannon entropy, and clonality was calculated as one minus the Shannon entropy divided by the ln of the count of productive unique sequences. Clonotypes present at frequencies of at least 0.5% were defined as dominant or high-frequency T-cell clones. Using fastp at Q25 and MiXCR, TCRdb reprocessed the public reads and kept productive beta chains. CDR3 protein duplicates are merged, each entry listing the most common genes and DNA. The V and J calls shown here were made by TCRdb, not taken from the authors' results. This sample lists some 9,800 distinct CDR3 sequences; around a sixth were detected once. The ten largest clones add up to about 3.5% of the sample.

Genomic DNA was extracted from bulk tumor tissue and used as the TCR template, and about 0.65 ug gDNA was amplified per sample. Multiple biopsies per primary tumor were taken during surgery, spaced as far apart as possible within the tumor mass. The study cohort was described as untreated, and patients were newly diagnosed NSCLC cases undergoing curative surgery. The donor group was made up of more than twelve newly diagnosed non-small cell lung cancer patients undergoing surgery with curative intent. Resected tumor masses were reviewed by two independent pathologists. Sequencing was performed only on DNA and RNA samples of high quality. These data belong to a study of immune heterogeneity within non-small cell lung tumors (dated by TCRdb to 2016 to 2019). With respect to the entire study: Histology comprised a handful of squamous cell carcinomas, 9 to 11 non-squamous carcinomas and 1 tumor not otherwise specified. To look at intratumoral immune heterogeneity, the study ran whole-exome sequencing, RNA-seq and TCR beta repertoire sequencing on several spatially distinct regions taken from every NSCLC tumor. Transcriptome data were available for just approximately 45 loci from around eleven patients, whereas TCR repertoire analysis spanned 60 or so tumor loci from approximately 14 patients. Neoantigen binding to each patient's HLA alleles was predicted with netMHCpan-3.0 for mutant peptides of 8 to 11 amino acids.

Study-wide conclusions, independent of this receptor: Identical dominant CDR3B clonotypes recurred across loci within a patient, yet different tumor locations also harbored unique high-frequency clones. High-frequency TCR beta clonotypes were found to be largely distinct between individual patients. Local T-cell repertoire clonality showed a statistically significant but moderate positive correlation with local tumor mutational burden (R about 0.35).

The source material was lung tumor tissue. The source of this sequence is a man in his forties with non-small cell lung cancer.

Here the CDR3 is given as CASSLFPGANVLTF. Here is the DNA: TGTGCCAGCAGTTTATTCCCTGGGGCCAACGTCCTGACTTTC. The chain is made from TRBV27 and TRBJ2-6, with no D gene named confidently. The CDR3 numbers 14 residues from cysteine through phenylalanine. Here the CDR3 DNA is all that survives: 42 bases in frame from base 1. The junction carries 3 bases between V and J, which are trimmed by 1 base and 2 bases respectively. The germline V gene (reference sequence) provides CDR1 MNHEY and CDR2 SMNVEV.